The T cell receptor (beta chain) described here comes from a study of T cell clonality in common variable immunodeficiency. This table comes from immunoSEQ multiplex PCR, and its TCRdb copy is limited to in-frame clones, with some not included. The sample holds 25,000 to 30,000 clones, and no clone turns up only once. Study observations and caveats: Reportedly, TCR beta sequences from common variable immunodeficiency showed fewer deletions and N-nucleotide insertions.

This clone was seen a handful of times. Its target is not known. Sequencing ends 3 residues short of the CDR3 end; the germline J gene provides the rest. Germline CDR1 and CDR2: DFQATT and SNEGSKA (reference sequence). This CDR3 contains 14 residues. The V and J ends lost 3 bases and 4 bases, in that order; junction bases with no gene match: 8. The sample comprised peripheral blood mononuclear cells. This TCR derives from a human donor with common variable immunodeficiency. The V and J genes are TRBV20-1 and TRBJ2-5, with 7 bases identical to TRBD2. Partial CDR3 DNA: TGCAGTGCTAGCCGACTAGCCCCACGAGAGACC. This codes for CSASRLAPRET. The whole CDR3 region reads CSASRLAPRETQYF.